This TCR beta chain appears in the sequencing data of a study of T-cell reconstitution after alpha-beta-depleted transplantation in children. The CDR3 spans 13 residues. The V and J ends lost 4 bases and 2 bases respectively, with 11 bases between them. Germline V gives CDR1 SQVTM, CDR2 ANQGSEA. Unique molecular identifiers were used to barcode this TCRbeta library. TCRdb redid the calling of the PCR reads with MiXCR, one entry per CDR3 protein. Among almost 400,000 distinct CDR3 sequences, roughly 22% were seen once, and the ten largest hold 3% to 4.5%. This clonotype was seen repeatedly, ten times or more.

The genes are TRBV29-1 and TRBJ2-5; possible D gene TRBD2, 6 bases. The specimen comprised PBMCs from the stem cell graft donor, sampled from the stem cell graft. This TCR was sampled from a human donor who donated a stem cell graft to a child with acute myeloid leukemia. In DNA, the CDR3 is TGCAGCGTTGCGGGGGTCATACAAGAGACCCAGTACTTC. Its translation is CSVAGVIQETQYF.